This TCR beta chain was sequenced in a study of PD-1 blockade in mismatch repair-deficient tumors. Regarding the study as a whole: Tumor-resident clones, often undetectable pretreatment in blood, expanded then contracted after pembrolizumab.

The protocol was immunoSEQ multiplex PCR, while the TCRdb copy is restricted to in-frame clones and leaves out a portion. The top ten clones hold around 5.1% of a sample with about 79,000 clones, around 80% of them seen once. This CDR3 is built from 15 residues. With 5 bases removed from V and 4 bases from J, the gap between germline ends came to 17 bases. The germline V gene encodes CDR1 LNHDA and CDR2 SQIVND (reference sequence). To note about this clone: What it binds is unknown.

The TCR-sequenced patients were a few responders to pembrolizumab. The sample consisted of peripheral blood, taken 44 weeks after starting pembrolizumab. The sequence derives from an adult with mismatch repair-deficient cancer. This rearrangement joins TRBV19 to TRBJ2-5; no firm D call. The CDR3 protein is CASSLLGLGVETQYF. CDR3 DNA sequence: TGTGCCAGTAGTCTCCTCGGTCTCGGAGTAGAGACCCAGTACTTC.